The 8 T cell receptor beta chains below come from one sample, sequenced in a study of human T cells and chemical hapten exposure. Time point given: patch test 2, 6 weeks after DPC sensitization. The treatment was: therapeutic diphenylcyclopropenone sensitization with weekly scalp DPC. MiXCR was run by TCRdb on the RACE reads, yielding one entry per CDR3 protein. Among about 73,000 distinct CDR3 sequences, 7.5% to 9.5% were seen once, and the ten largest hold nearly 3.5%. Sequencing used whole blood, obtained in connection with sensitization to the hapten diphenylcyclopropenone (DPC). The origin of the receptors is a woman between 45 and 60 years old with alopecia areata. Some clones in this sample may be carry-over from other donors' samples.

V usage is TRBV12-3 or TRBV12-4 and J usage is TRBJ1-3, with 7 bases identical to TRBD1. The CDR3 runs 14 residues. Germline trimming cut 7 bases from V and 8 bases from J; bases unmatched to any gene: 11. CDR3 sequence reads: CASNYARTGHTIYF. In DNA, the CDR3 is TGTGCCAGCAACTACGCCCGGACAGGCCACACCATATATTTT.

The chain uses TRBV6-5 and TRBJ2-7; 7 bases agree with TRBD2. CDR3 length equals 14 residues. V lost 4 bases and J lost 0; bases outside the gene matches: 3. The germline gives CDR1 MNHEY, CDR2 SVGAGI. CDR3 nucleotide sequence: TGTGCCAGCAGTTTCGCGGGGGTCTCCTACGAGCAGTACTTC. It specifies CASSFAGVSYEQYF.

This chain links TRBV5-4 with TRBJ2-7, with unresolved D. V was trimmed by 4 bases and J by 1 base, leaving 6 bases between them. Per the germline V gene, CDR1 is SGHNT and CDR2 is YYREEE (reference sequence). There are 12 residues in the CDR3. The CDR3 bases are TGTGCCAGCAGCGAAGGATCCTACGAGCAGTACTTC. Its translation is CASSEGSYEQYF.

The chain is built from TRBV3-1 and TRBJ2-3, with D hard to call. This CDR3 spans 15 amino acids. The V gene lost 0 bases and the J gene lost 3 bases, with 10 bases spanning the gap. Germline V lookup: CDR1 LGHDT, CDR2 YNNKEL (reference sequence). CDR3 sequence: CASSQDRRVTDTQYF. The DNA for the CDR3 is TGTGCCAGCAGCCAAGATAGAAGGGTGACAGATACGCAGTATTTT.

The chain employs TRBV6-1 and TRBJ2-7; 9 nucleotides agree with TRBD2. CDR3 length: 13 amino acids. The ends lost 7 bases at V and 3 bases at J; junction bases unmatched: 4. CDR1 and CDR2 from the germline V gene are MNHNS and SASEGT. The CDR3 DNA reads TGTGCCAGCAAACCTAGCGGGGACTACGAGCAGTACTTC. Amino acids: CASKPSGDYEQYF.

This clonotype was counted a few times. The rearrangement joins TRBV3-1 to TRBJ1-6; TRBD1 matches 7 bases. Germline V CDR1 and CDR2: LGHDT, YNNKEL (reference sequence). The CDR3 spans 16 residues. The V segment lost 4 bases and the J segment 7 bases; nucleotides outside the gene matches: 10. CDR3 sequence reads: CASSLSDRRQNSPLHF. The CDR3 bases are TGTGCCAGCAGCCTCTCGGACAGGCGGCAAAATTCACCCCTCCACTTT.

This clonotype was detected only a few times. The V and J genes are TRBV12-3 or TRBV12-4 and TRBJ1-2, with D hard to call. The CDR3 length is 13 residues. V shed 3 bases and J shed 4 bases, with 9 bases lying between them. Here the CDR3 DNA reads TGTGCCAGCAGTTTTATAGTTAGCTATGGCTACACCTTC. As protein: CASSFIVSYGYTF.

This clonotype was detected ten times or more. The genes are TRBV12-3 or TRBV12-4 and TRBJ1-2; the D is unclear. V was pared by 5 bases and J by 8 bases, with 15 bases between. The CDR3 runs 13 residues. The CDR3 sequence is CASSVAVYEGYTF. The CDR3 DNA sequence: TGTGCCAGCAGTGTGGCGGTGTATGAAGGCTACACCTTC.